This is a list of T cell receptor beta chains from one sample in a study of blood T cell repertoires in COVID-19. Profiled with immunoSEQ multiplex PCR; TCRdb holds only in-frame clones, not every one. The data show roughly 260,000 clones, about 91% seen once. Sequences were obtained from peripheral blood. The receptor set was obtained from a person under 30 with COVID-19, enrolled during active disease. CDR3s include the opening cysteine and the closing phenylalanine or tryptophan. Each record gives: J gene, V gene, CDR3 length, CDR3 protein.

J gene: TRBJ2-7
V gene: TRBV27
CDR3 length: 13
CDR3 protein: CASTGGHLYEQYF

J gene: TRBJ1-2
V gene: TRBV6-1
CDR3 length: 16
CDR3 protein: CASSEIVSGQGYGYTF

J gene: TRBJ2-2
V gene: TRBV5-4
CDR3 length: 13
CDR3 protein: CASSLSPAGELFF

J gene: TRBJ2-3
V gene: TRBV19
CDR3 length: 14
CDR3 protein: CASSIIAGADTQYF

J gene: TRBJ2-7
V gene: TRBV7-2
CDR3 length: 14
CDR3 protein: CASSLAAFAYEQYF

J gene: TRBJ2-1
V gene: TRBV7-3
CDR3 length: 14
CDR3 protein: CASGPTGVYNEQFF

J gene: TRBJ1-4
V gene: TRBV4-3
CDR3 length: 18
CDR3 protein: CASSQDTPRPGISEKLFF

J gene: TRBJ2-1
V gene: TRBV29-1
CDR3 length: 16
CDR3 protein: CSARNVGYSSYNEQFF

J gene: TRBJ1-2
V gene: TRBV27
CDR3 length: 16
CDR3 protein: CASSLLGGGQNYGYTF

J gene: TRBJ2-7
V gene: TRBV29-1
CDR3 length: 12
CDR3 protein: CSVLLYSYEQYF

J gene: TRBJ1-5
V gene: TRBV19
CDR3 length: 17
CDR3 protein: CASSIGFGTGVGQPQHF

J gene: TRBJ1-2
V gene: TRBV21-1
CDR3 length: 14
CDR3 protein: CASRRGGRVDGYTF

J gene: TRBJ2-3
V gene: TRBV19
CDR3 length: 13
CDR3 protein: CACRRGSSDTQYF

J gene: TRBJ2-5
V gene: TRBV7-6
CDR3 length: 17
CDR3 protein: CASSLAGVAGARETQYF

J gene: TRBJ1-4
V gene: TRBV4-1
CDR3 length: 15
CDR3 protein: CASSRVQGAGEKLFF

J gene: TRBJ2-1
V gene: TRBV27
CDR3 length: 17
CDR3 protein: CASSQQLAVGPYNEQFF

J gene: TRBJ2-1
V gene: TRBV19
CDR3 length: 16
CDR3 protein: CASSVIGTGGINEQFF

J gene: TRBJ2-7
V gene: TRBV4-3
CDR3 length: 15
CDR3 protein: CASSQARTGSNEQYF

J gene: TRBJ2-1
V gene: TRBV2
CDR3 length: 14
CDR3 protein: CASSLTTGRGEQFF

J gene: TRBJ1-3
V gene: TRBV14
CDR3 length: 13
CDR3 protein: CASSQGVGNTIYF

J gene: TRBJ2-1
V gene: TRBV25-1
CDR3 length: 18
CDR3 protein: CASSGSIGREGSHSVQFF

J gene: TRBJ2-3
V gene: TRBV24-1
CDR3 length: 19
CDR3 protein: CATAHTPYSGTGFPDTQYF

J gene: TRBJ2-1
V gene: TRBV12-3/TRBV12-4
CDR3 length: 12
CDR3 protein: CASSFSWNEQFF

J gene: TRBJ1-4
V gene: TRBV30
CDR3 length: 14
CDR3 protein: CAWSDGTGNEKLFF

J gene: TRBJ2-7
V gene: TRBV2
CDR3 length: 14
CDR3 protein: CASSPSTLSYEQYF

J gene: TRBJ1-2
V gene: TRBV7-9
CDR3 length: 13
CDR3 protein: CASSPTGAYGYTF

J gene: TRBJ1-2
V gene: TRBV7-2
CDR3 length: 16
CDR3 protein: CASSPLMTGENYGYTF

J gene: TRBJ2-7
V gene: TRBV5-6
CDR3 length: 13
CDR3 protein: CASSLAQGYEQYF

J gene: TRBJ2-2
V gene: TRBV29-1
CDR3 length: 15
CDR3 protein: CSVGGDRADTGELFF

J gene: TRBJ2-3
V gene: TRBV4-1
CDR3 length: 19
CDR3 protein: CASSRRGAGDRERTDTQYF

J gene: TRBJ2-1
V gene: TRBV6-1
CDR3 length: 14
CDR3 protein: CASSEWRAGNEQFF

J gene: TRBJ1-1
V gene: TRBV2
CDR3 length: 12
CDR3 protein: CARQGMNTEAFF

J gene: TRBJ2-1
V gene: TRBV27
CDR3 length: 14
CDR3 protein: CASSLSLGNNEQFF

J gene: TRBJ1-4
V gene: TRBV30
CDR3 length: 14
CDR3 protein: CAWSSAGGPVKLFF

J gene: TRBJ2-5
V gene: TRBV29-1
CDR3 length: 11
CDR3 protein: CSVAVGETQYF

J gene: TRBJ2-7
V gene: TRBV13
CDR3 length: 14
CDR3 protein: CASSFGERTYEQYF

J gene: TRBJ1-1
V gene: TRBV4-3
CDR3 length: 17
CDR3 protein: CASSQDRGDRQNTEAFF

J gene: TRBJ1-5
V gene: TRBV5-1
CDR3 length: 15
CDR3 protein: CASSLGGGANQPQHF

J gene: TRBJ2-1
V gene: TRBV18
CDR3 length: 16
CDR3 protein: CASSPPTSGRGNEQFF

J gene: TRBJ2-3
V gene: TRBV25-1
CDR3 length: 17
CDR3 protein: CASSPGTGVTFTDTQYF

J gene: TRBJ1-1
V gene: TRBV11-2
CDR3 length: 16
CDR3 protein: CASSFIKGGLATEAFF

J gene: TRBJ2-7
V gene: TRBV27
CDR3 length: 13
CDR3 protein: CASSLFRGYEQYF

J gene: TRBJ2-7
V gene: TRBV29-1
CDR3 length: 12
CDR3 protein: CSAGGTGNEQYF

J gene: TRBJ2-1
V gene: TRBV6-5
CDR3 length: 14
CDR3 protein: CASSFRLTSNEQFF

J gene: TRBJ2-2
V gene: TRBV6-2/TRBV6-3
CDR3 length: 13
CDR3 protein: CASSYVATGELFF

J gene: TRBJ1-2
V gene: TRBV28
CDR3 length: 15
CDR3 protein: CASSSGTATNYGYTF

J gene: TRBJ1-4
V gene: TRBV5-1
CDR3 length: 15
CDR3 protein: CASSFIQGAGEKLFF

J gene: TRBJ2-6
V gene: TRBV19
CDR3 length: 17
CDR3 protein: CASSELVVSSGANVLTF

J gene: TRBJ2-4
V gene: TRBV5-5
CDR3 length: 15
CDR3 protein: CASSLGDRGENIQYF

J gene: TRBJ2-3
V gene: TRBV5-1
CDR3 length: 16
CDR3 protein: CASSLTAGDVTDTQYF

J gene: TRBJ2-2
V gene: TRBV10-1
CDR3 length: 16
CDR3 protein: CASNQRWAGLHRGAVF

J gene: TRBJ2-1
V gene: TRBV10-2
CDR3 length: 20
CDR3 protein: CASSDTTSGTLLSSYNEQFF

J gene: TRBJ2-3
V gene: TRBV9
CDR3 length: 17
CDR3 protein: CASSPPGGRLSTDTQYF

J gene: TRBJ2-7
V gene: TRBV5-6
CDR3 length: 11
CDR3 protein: CASTGGYEQYF

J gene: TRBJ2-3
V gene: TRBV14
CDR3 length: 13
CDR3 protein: CASSQVSGDTQYF

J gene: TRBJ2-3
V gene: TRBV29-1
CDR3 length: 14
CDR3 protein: CSVVPLTGGDTQYF

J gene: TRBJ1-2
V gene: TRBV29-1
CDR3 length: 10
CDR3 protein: CSGDRLGYTF

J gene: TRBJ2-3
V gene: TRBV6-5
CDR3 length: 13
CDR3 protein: CASKEGGSDTQYF

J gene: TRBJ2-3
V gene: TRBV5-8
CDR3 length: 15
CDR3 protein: CASSWMLAGEDTQYF

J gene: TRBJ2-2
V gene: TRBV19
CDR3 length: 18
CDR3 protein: CASSIPAGGASFTGELFF